Listed here is a single TCR beta chain. In the original analysis: Amplification of reference gene primers was used by the study to estimate nucleated cell counts. The table came from immunoSEQ multiplex PCR; TCRdb's copy has only in-frame clones and leaves some out. V, J and clone size are those of that table, while D and trimming were read from the DNA. The sample carries about 160,000 clones, approximately 86% recorded once. The sample originates from a study of blood T cell repertoires in COVID-19. Background on the study: Samples taken during acute and convalescent COVID-19 were collected in the United States, Italy and Spain. T cells, B-cell-depleted T cells, or PBMCs supplied cDNA or gDNA.

Followed over time, Seattle patients had been enrolled while infection was active. V lost 3 bases and J lost 3; bases outside the gene matches: 6. This CDR3 is built from 15 residues. CDR1 and CDR2 (germline): KGHSH, LQKENI. The TCR originated in a woman between 40 and 55 years old with COVID-19, enrolled during active disease. The chain uses TRBV18 and TRBJ2-3; 7 nucleotides agree with TRBD2. Sample: peripheral blood. The CDR3 sequence is CASSPGVAGTDTQYF. As DNA, the CDR3 is TGTGCCAGCTCACCCGGGGTAGCGGGTACAGATACGCAGTATTTT.